Listed below are T cell receptor beta chains from one sample, sequenced in a study of OX40 agonist ivuxolimab in advanced cancers. Sequencing was performed with immunoSEQ multiplex PCR; in TCRdb, only in-frame clones are kept and a portion is missing. The sample contains 76,000 or so clones, approximately 85% of which appear only once. Source: CD4+ or CD8+ T cells sorted from blood, taken in a trial of the OX40 agonist ivuxolimab. The source of these receptors is an adult with an advanced solid tumor such as melanoma, head and neck, liver or kidney cancer. Both conserved end residues are part of each CDR3. D genes are given only for firm matches. The listing skips clone size in some rows; elsewhere it reads once, few, many or a size class.

D,V,size,J,CDR3,DNA
-,TRBV28,once,TRBJ1-2,CASTLEPGPYTF,TGTGCCAGCACCCTTGAGCCAGGGCCCTACACCTTC
-,TRBV6-5,-,TRBJ2-7,CASSYTWTAEQYF,TGTGCCAGCAGTTACACCTGGACAGCCGAGCAGTACTTC
-,TRBV27,few,TRBJ2-4,CASSLSDGSKNIQYF,TGTGCCAGCAGTTTATCGGACGGTTCCAAAAACATTCAGTACTTC
-,TRBV5-1,-,TRBJ1-6,CASRRGNSPLHF,TGCGCCAGCAGGAGGGGTAATTCACCCCTCCACTTT
-,TRBV18,few,TRBJ1-6,CASSSARNSPLHF,TGTGCCAGCTCCAGTGCGAGGAATTCACCCCTCCACTTT
-,TRBV4-1,-,TRBJ1-5,CASSQDPDGQPQHF,TGCGCCAGCAGCCAAGATCCCGACGGTCAGCCCCAGCATTTT
-,TRBV19,-,TRBJ2-7,CASSIEVTPYEQYF,TGTGCCAGTAGTATAGAGGTCACCCCCTACGAGCAGTACTTC
TRBD1,TRBV5-1,-,TRBJ1-2,CASSLGQGEDYTF,TGCGCCAGCAGCTTGGGACAGGGCGAGGACTACACCTTC
-,TRBV25-1,-,TRBJ1-2,CASSGLGYTF,TGTGCCAGCAGTGGGCTCGGCTACACCTTC
TRBD1,TRBV19,-,TRBJ1-4,CASTKSQGAQSRNEKLFF,TGTGCCAGTACCAAGTCACAGGGGGCGCAATCAAGGAATGAAAAACTGTTTTTT
-,TRBV6-1,few,TRBJ1-4,CASSETTEKLFF,TGTGCCAGCAGTGAAACGACGGAGAAACTGTTTTTT
-,TRBV30,-,TRBJ1-4,CAWSPRRGKNEKLFF,TGTGCCTGGAGTCCTCGGCGGGGGAAGAATGAAAAACTGTTTTTT
-,TRBV7-6,-,TRBJ2-1,CASSSTASYNEQFF,TGTGCCAGCAGCTCAACTGCCTCCTACAATGAGCAGTTCTTC
-,TRBV6-4,-,TRBJ2-3,CASSDPTSNTQYF,TGTGCCAGCAGTGACCCCACTAGCAATACGCAGTATTTT
-,TRBV7-2,-,TRBJ2-5,CASSLARSAGETQYF,TGTGCCAGCAGCTTAGCTCGGTCGGCGGGGGAGACCCAGTACTTC
-,TRBV6-5,-,TRBJ2-3,CAIPAGPGATDTQYF,TGTGCCATACCAGCAGGTCCTGGAGCAACAGATACGCAGTATTTT
-,TRBV28,-,TRBJ2-1,CASYPTQVLWARDEQFF,TGTGCCAGCTATCCAACCCAAGTTCTTTGGGCACGGGATGAGCAGTTCTTC
-,TRBV7-9,-,TRBJ1-4,CASSLGKGDEKLFF,TGTGCCAGCAGCTTAGGGAAGGGTGATGAAAAACTGTTTTTT
-,TRBV10-3,-,TRBJ1-1,CAISDFGHTNTEAFF,TGTGCCATCAGTGATTTTGGACACACAAACACTGAAGCTTTCTTT
-,TRBV5-4,-,TRBJ2-1,CASSTRTGATDEQFF,TGTGCCAGCAGTACTCGTACCGGGGCGACGGATGAGCAGTTCTTC
TRBD1,TRBV7-2,-,TRBJ1-3,CASSLTGEAGNTIYF,TGTGCCAGCAGCTTAACAGGGGAGGCGGGAAACACCATATATTTT
-,TRBV2,-,TRBJ2-5,CASSDISRGETQYF,TGTGCCAGCAGTGATATATCCAGGGGAGAGACCCAGTACTTC
-,TRBV30,-,TRBJ2-2,CAWSRLNTGELFF,TGTGCCTGGAGTCGGTTGAACACCGGGGAGCTGTTTTTT
-,TRBV10-3,-,TRBJ2-7,CASSLGTGMANEQYF,TGTGCCTCCAGCCTAGGAACAGGTATGGCGAACGAGCAGTACTTC
-,TRBV6-6,-,TRBJ2-7,CASSYSMGNSYEQYF,TGTGCCAGCAGTTACTCGATGGGGAACTCCTACGAGCAGTACTTC
TRBD1,TRBV19,few,TRBJ1-5,CASTPGQGAHQPQHF,TGTGCCAGTACCCCTGGACAGGGGGCGCATCAGCCCCAGCATTTT
-,TRBV7-9,-,TRBJ2-5,CASSLALGVQETQYF,TGTGCCAGCAGCTTAGCGCTAGGGGTCCAAGAGACCCAGTACTTC
TRBD1,TRBV27,-,TRBJ2-6,CASSSWAGGSGANVLTF,TGTGCCAGCAGCTCCTGGGCAGGGGGCTCTGGGGCCAACGTCCTGACTTTC
TRBD1,TRBV11-1,-,TRBJ1-6,CASSSSWGQGFSPLHF,TGTGCCAGCAGCTCCTCGTGGGGACAGGGGTTTTCACCCCTCCACTTT
TRBD2,TRBV7-3,-,TRBJ2-5,CASSLTGGGPAQETQYF,TGTGCCAGCAGCTTAACGGGCGGGGGACCCGCCCAAGAGACCCAGTACTTC
TRBD1,TRBV19,-,TRBJ2-7,CASAQGALGYEQYF,TGTGCCAGCGCGCAGGGGGCATTGGGCTACGAGCAGTACTTC
TRBD1,TRBV10-3,-,TRBJ2-4,CAISENRDSGNIQYF,TGTGCCATCAGTGAAAACCGGGACAGCGGAAACATTCAGTACTTC
-,TRBV4-1,-,TRBJ1-2,CASSQGVGDYGYTF,TGCGCCAGCAGCCAAGGGGTCGGGGACTATGGCTACACCTTC
TRBD1,TRBV6-5,once,TRBJ1-4,CASSRQGGDEKLFF,TGTGCCAGCAGTCGACAGGGCGGGGATGAAAAACTGTTTTTT
-,TRBV5-4,-,TRBJ1-3,CASSLGGELSGNTIYF,TGTGCCAGCAGCTTGGGTGGAGAGCTCTCTGGAAACACCATATATTTT
TRBD1,TRBV2,-,TRBJ1-2,CASREQSTGTGGVYGYTF,TGTGCCAGCAGGGAGCAATCAACCGGGACAGGGGGCGTTTATGGCTACACCTTC
-,TRBV7-3,-,TRBJ1-4,CASSYQTNGKTTNEKLFF,TGTGCCAGCAGCTACCAGACAAACGGGAAAACAACTAATGAAAAACTGTTTTTT
-,TRBV5-1,-,TRBJ2-7,CASSPRDGYEQYF,TGCGCCAGCAGCCCTCGGGACGGATACGAGCAGTACTTC
-,TRBV10-3,few,TRBJ2-7,CAISVGGLLSYEQYF,TGTGCCATCAGTGTCGGCGGGTTACTTTCTTACGAGCAGTACTTC
-,TRBV29-1,-,TRBJ2-7,CSVQLGRRDYEQYF,TGCAGCGTGCAGCTGGGACGCCGGGACTACGAGCAGTACTTC
TRBD1,TRBV6-5,once,TRBJ2-1,CASSHETQGRGEQFF,TGTGCCAGCAGTCATGAGACACAGGGCAGGGGGGAGCAGTTCTTC
TRBD2,TRBV6-1,-,TRBJ2-2,CASSEQPGLAGGRELFF,TGTGCCAGCAGTGAGCAACCGGGACTAGCGGGGGGTCGAGAGCTGTTTTTT
-,TRBV19,-,TRBJ2-2,CASSIGGQTGELFF,TGTGCCAGTAGTATAGGTGGGCAGACCGGGGAGCTGTTTTTT
TRBD2,TRBV7-2,-,TRBJ2-1,CATLRASGAGRYNEQFF,TGTGCCACTCTCCGGGCTAGCGGGGCTGGGCGCTACAATGAGCAGTTCTTC
-,TRBV5-4,few,TRBJ1-6,CASSLVLGSPLHF,TGTGCCAGCAGCTTGGTCCTTGGTTCACCCCTCCACTTT
-,TRBV10-3,once,TRBJ2-3,CAISAQGRVDTQYF,TGTGCCATCAGTGCACAGGGGAGGGTAGATACGCAGTATTTT
TRBD2,TRBV7-9,once,TRBJ2-3,CASSFGLAGGHQDTQYF,TGTGCCAGCAGCTTTGGACTAGCGGGGGGGCATCAAGATACGCAGTATTTT
TRBD1,TRBV5-1,-,TRBJ2-7,CASSLSSGQAYEQYF,TGCGCCAGCAGCTTGTCCTCTGGACAGGCCTACGAGCAGTACTTC
-,TRBV7-2,-,TRBJ2-7,CASSPGLGEQYF,TGTGCCAGCAGCCCAGGGTTGGGCGAGCAGTACTTC
-,TRBV7-2,-,TRBJ2-7,CASSLDTGRQYF,TGTGCCAGCAGCTTAGATACGGGGAGGCAGTACTTC
-,TRBV7-9,-,TRBJ1-1,CASRARKGRATEAFF,TGTGCCAGCAGGGCCCGAAAAGGTAGGGCCACTGAAGCTTTCTTT
-,TRBV6-5,-,TRBJ2-5,CASSYSPENEETQYF,TGTGCCAGCAGTTACTCCCCTGAGAACGAAGAGACCCAGTACTTC